This TCR beta chain was captured in a study of T-cell memory formation after mild COVID-19. TCRdb redid the calling of the 5' RACE reads with MiXCR, one entry per CDR3 protein. Of 250,000 to 300,000 distinct CDR3 sequences in the sample, 15% to 20% are singletons; the top ten hold 22%. The CDR3 extends over 14 amino acids. J gave up 1 base and V 5 bases, and 4 bases lay outside the gene matches. Germline-derived CDR1 and CDR2 are MNHEY and SVGAGI. This clonotype was seen repeatedly, ten times or more. This rearrangement joins TRBV6-5 to TRBJ1-1; 7 bases fit TRBD1. The clonotype was recovered from a man between 18 and 35 years old who had mild COVID-19 (a few samples of this study predate the infection). Cell type and time point are not known. The sample taken for sequencing was PBMCs or a T cell subset sorted from them (not recorded which). CDR3 region: CASSPRQGNTEAFF. The DNA of the CDR3 is TGTGCCAGCAGTCCACGACAGGGGAACACTGAAGCTTTCTTT.